The present TCR beta chain was sequenced within a study of graft-versus-host responses after intestinal transplantation. The wider study: Recipients had multivisceral, liver-intestinal, or isolated intestinal transplants. Once they had received anti-thymocyte globulin induction, all recipients took tacrolimus and steroids for approximately three years. The study, taken as a whole, reports: Clonal ratios of graft-versus-host to host-versus-graft in allografts were high for patients exhibiting graft-donor T cell macrochimerism. The recipient marrow held GvH clones, and some of them showed up first in ileum or blood.

In regard to this clone: The target antigen is unknown.

Repertoires were generated with immunoSEQ multiplex PCR, while TCRdb's copy carries only in-frame clones and drops some. The sample comprises about 39,000 clones, over 90% of which are singletons, and about 3.6% rests with the top ten. Trimming at V came to 4 bases and at J to 0 bases, leaving 8 bases not matched to a gene. This CDR3 is built from 18 residues. Per germline, CDR1 SGHNT and CDR2 YYREEE (reference sequence). The clonotype was recovered from a human patient who received an intestinal transplant, so some T cells may come from the graft donor. This chain connects TRBV5-4 to TRBJ2-6; 9 positions agree with TRBD1. This specimen consisted of PBMCs, obtained approximately 740 days after intestinal transplantation. CDR3 sequence: CASSPDRGTHSGANVLTF. The CDR3 coding sequence is TGTGCCAGCAGCCCGGACAGGGGAACCCACTCTGGGGCCAACGTCCTGACTTTC. The variable domain in full, completed from reference TRBV5-4 and TRBJ2-6, reads ETGVTQSPTHLIKTRGQQVTLRCSSQSGHNTVSWYQQALGQGPQFIFQYYREEENGRGNFPPRFSGLQFPNYSSELNVNALELDDSALYLCASSPDRGTHSGANVLTFGAGSRLTVL.